These 2 T cell receptor beta chains came from one sample sequenced in a study of cytomegalovirus exposure and HLA in healthy donors. With 60 Vbeta and 13 Jbeta primers, the PCR was carried out. Sequenced by immunoSEQ multiplex PCR; TCRdb stores in-frame clones only, minus some. This sample yields hundreds of thousands of clones, of which approximately 82% are seen a single time; 0.63% belongs to the top ten. Sequences were obtained from PBMCs. All receptors come from a man between 18 and 35 years old in good health and CMV-seronegative.

The sample holds a few counts of this clone. The chain recombines TRBV13 with TRBJ1-2, with D tentatively TRBD1 (6 bases). The germline CDR1 and CDR2 sequences are PRHDT and FYEKMQ (reference sequence). The CDR3 contains 13 residues. Trimming shortened V by 6 bases and J by 1 base, and 9 bases separated the two germline ends. As DNA, the CDR3 is TGTGCCAGCAGTCCGGACAGTAACTATGGCTACACCTTC. Amino acid sequence: CASSPDSNYGYTF.

The V gene is TRBV6-6, the J gene TRBJ2-7; D is uncertain. Germline CDR1 is MNHNY and CDR2 is SVGAGI (reference sequence). This CDR3 has 12 residues. Trimming removed 6 bases at V and 2 bases at J, with 8 bases between. The CDR3 is CASSVRTYEQYF. In DNA form, the CDR3 reads TGTGCCAGCAGCGTCAGAACCTACGAGCAGTACTTC.